This TCR beta chain was captured by sequencing in a study of CD8 T cells in Susac syndrome. The study used treatment-naive patients who had stable or active relapsing-remitting disease as multiple sclerosis controls. The CD8+ and CD4+ T cells were isolated magnetically using a negative isolation approach, whereas the TEMRA cells were enriched by FACS. Findings and caveats of the study: The relatively small number of individuals in the TCR sequencing and HLA analysis was acknowledged by the study.

The CDR3 is 14 amino acids. Trimming took 1 base from V and 0 from J; bases not matched to a gene: 0. Germline V CDR1 and CDR2: MDHEN, SYDVKM. This clonotype showed up just a few times. Its antigen is unknown. Roughly 0.45 to 1 ug RNA was reverse transcribed with random hexamers. Amplification of the TCR beta CDR3 was carried out by immunoSEQ multiplex PCR, which spanned a total of 54 Vbeta and 13 Jbeta segments. Using its own MiXCR run on the immunoSEQ multiplex PCR reads, TCRdb lists one record per CDR3 protein. Here the sample spans 150,000 to 200,000 distinct CDR3 sequences, 95% being singletons. The receptor was derived from a human donor with multiple sclerosis. The chain combines TRBV28 with TRBJ2-7; TRBD1 agrees at 7 bases. Sequenced material: CD8+ T cells from PBMCs. The CDR3 spells CASSLSGGSYEQYF. CDR3 DNA: TGTGCCAGCAGTTTATCAGGGGGCTCCTACGAGCAGTACTTC.